Shown below are 23 T cell receptor beta chains from a single sample sequenced in a study of blood T cell repertoires in COVID-19. Sequenced by immunoSEQ multiplex PCR; TCRdb stores in-frame clones only, minus some. The repertoire holds around 300,000 clones, with approximately 90% as singletons. Sample: peripheral blood. The origin of the receptors is a man younger than 35 with active or convalescent COVID-19.

The rearrangement joins TRBV5-1 to TRBJ2-3, with D maybe TRBD2 (6 bases). The CDR3 runs to 16 residues. Per germline, CDR1 SGHRS and CDR2 YFSETQ. Trimming took 1 base from V and 6 from J, leaving 18 bases between them. CDR3 coding DNA: TGCGCCAGCAGCTTGTACCTGGCCCGCGGGACGGATACGCAGTATTTT. Its translation is CASSLYLARGTDTQYF.

The chain employs TRBV4-1 and TRBJ1-5, with 12 bases aligning to TRBD1. The germline CDR1 and CDR2 sequences are MGHRA and YSYEKL. CDR3 length: 17 residues. V was pared by 4 bases and J by 4 bases, with 8 bases of the junction left unmatched. CDR3 DNA sequence: TGCGCCAGCAGCCTAACCGGGACAGGGGGCGGAAATCAGCCCCAGCATTTT. Translation: CASSLTGTGGGNQPQHF.

The CDR3 loop is CASSSPDRPAFRYGYTF. CDR3 nucleotide sequence: TGTGCCAGCAGTTCCCCGGACAGGCCTGCGTTTCGCTATGGCTACACCTTC. V and J are TRBV28 and TRBJ1-2, with 7 bases that match TRBD1. V lost 4 bases, J lost 4 bases, and 15 bases stayed unmatched. The germline V gene encodes CDR1 MDHEN and CDR2 SYDVKM. The CDR3 has 17 amino acids.

V and J are TRBV7-2 and TRBJ2-7; TRBD1 aligns across 9 bases. Germline V gene data show CDR1 as SGHTA and CDR2 as FQGNSA. The CDR3 is 17 amino acids. Unmatched junction bases numbered 16, after V lost 3 bases and J lost 7 bases. CDR3 protein: CASSFRHSGTGIREQYF. The CDR3 coding sequence is TGTGCCAGCAGCTTTCGCCACTCCGGGACAGGGATTAGGGAGCAGTACTTC.

The gene calls are TRBV7-8 and TRBJ2-7; TRBD2 agrees at 7 bases. Germline-derived CDR1 and CDR2 are SGHVS and FQNEAQ. V shed 5 bases and J 2 bases; nucleotides not matched to a gene: 9. CDR3 length: 15 residues. This chain's CDR3 is CASSPWGGVTYEQYF. CDR3 DNA: TGTGCCAGCAGCCCGTGGGGAGGGGTCACCTACGAGCAGTACTTC.

The chain is built from TRBV5-4 and TRBJ1-4; 7 bases line up with TRBD1. With V trimmed by 0 bases and J by 8 bases, 4 bases remained unmatched. CDR1 SGHNT and CDR2 YYREEE come from the germline V gene (reference sequence). The CDR3 spans 14 residues. For the CDR3, the DNA is TGTGCCAGCAGCTTGGGGACAGGCCACGAAAAACTGTTTTTT. Its translation is CASSLGTGHEKLFF. Variable domain in full (rest from reference TRBV5-4 and TRBJ1-4): ETGVTQSPTHLIKTRGQQVTLRCSSQSGHNTVSWYQQALGQGPQFIFQYYREEENGRGNFPPRFSGLQFPNYSSELNVNALELDDSALYLCASSLGTGHEKLFFGSGTQLSVL.

This chain uses TRBV28 with TRBJ2-5, with a tentative D call TRBD2 (5 bases). The CDR3 loop spans 13 amino acids. The germline V gene has CDR1 MDHEN and CDR2 SYDVKM. Trimming removed 6 bases from V and 2 bases from J, with 10 bases in between. CDR3 residues: CASSPLEQETQYF. As DNA, the CDR3 is TGTGCCAGCAGCCCACTAGAACAAGAGACCCAGTACTTC.

V and J are TRBV12-3 or TRBV12-4 and TRBJ1-1, with D perhaps matching TRBD1 (6 bases). V dropped 8 bases and J dropped 0 bases, with 10 bases sitting between them. The CDR3 extends over 13 amino acids. CDR3 region: CASDTGLNTEAFF. The CDR3 DNA sequence: TGTGCCAGCGATACAGGGTTGAACACTGAAGCTTTCTTT.

A few counts support this clone. The genes are TRBV10-3 and TRBJ1-3, with TRBD1 matching 9 bases. The CDR3 length is 15 residues. CDR1 and CDR2 from the germline V gene are ENHRY and SYGVKD. V trimming: 3 bases; J trimming: 8 bases; junction bases outside the gene matches: 8. For the CDR3, the DNA is TGTGCCATCAGTGAACGGAACAGGGGGCTTGACACCATATATTTT. Residues: CAISERNRGLDTIYF.

This clone occurred many times. The chain has TRBV9 and TRBJ2-1; TRBD2 matches at 8 bases. V trimming: 0 bases; J trimming: 4 bases; junction bases outside the gene matches: 6. The CDR3 spans 16 residues. Germline V gene data show CDR1 as SGDLS and CDR2 as YYNGEE. Written as DNA, the CDR3 is TGTGCCAGCAGCGTAGTGAGTAGCGGGACGTACAATGAGCAGTTCTTC. Translating it yields CASSVVSSGTYNEQFF.

This chain uses TRBV7-3 with TRBJ2-5; TRBD2 aligns across 12 bases. The CDR3 covers 17 residues. With 2 bases clipped from V and 5 bases from J, the junction kept 9 bases outside the gene matches. The germline V gene has CDR1 SGHTA and CDR2 FQGTGA. The CDR3 DNA sequence: TGTGCCAGCAGCTTAGGCGCGGGGCTAGCGGGAGGGGAGACCCAGTACTTC. Residues: CASSLGAGLAGGETQYF.

The gene calls are TRBV4-3 and TRBJ1-6; TRBD1 agrees at 8 bases. Germline V gene data show CDR1 as LGHNA and CDR2 as YSLEER. The CDR3 spans 19 residues. V lost 0 bases and J lost 10; bases outside the gene matches: 17. CDR3 residues: CASSQERTGPETRGSPLHF. Written as DNA, the CDR3 is TGCGCCAGCAGCCAAGAACGGACAGGGCCCGAGACTAGAGGATCACCCCTCCACTTT.

The chain joins TRBV6-5 to TRBJ2-5; TRBD1 aligns across 7 bases. Germline assignment: CDR1 MNHEY and CDR2 SVGAGI. With 8 bases clipped from V and 7 bases from J, the junction kept 10 bases outside the gene matches. The CDR3 contains 13 residues. For the CDR3, the DNA is TGTGCCAGCCTAGACAGGGCTCGGTGGACCCAGTACTTC. Its protein is CASLDRARWTQYF.

CDR3 loop: CASSLSRLGFSGGLNEQFF. The CDR3 DNA follows: TGTGCCAGCAGTTTATCGAGGCTGGGGTTTAGCGGGGGGCTTAATGAGCAGTTCTTC. The chain combines TRBV27 with TRBJ2-1; 10 bases are shared with TRBD2. J gave up 7 bases and V 0 bases, and 15 bases lay outside the gene matches. Per the germline V gene, CDR1 is MNHEY and CDR2 is SMNVEV (reference sequence). The CDR3 length is 19 residues.

The rearrangement uses TRBV29-1 and TRBJ1-2, with a possible D match to TRBD1 (6 bases). Germline assignment: CDR1 SQVTM and CDR2 ANQGSEA. Trimming removed 2 bases from V and 5 bases from J, with 9 bases in between. This CDR3 has 12 amino acids. The CDR3 DNA sequence: TGCAGCGTTGAACCGCAGGGGTATGGCTACACCTTC. Its translation: CSVEPQGYGYTF.

This chain joins TRBV6-5 and TRBJ2-3, with D maybe TRBD1 (6 bases). The V end was cut by 8 bases, the J end by 14 bases, with 23 bases between. CDR1 and CDR2 from the germline V gene are MNHEY and SVGAGI. The CDR3 is 13 residues long. CDR3 protein: CASQPSDSKTWYF. The CDR3 region has the DNA TGTGCCAGCCAACCGTCGGACAGTAAAACCTGGTATTTT.

The V gene is TRBV5-1, the J gene TRBJ1-1; TRBD1 aligns across 8 bases. In germline, CDR1 is SGHRS, CDR2 YFSETQ. Trimming removed 4 bases from V and 4 bases from J; junction bases left unmatched: 9. CDR3 size: 15 residues. The CDR3 DNA reads as TGCGCCAGCAGCACCGGGACAGGTAAAGGCACTGAAGCTTTCTTT. It codes for CASSTGTGKGTEAFF. Full variable domain (missing parts from reference TRBV5-1 and TRBJ1-1): KAGVTQTPRYLIKTRGQQVTLSCSPISGHRSVSWYQQTPGQGLQFLFEYFSETQRNKGNFPGRFSGRQFSNSRSEMNVSTLELGDSALYLCASSTGTGKGTEAFFGQGTRLTVV.

The CDR3 region has the DNA TGTGCCAGCAGCCAAGGGACTAGCGGGGGGGGAATCTACAATGAGCAGTTCTTC. Its translation is CASSQGTSGGGIYNEQFF. This chain uses TRBV14 with TRBJ2-1, with 15 bases fitting TRBD2. This CDR3 has 18 amino acids. The germline CDR1 and CDR2 sequences are SGHDN and FVKESK. V lost 1 base, J lost 3 bases, and 4 bases stayed unmatched.

The chain carries TRBV7-6 and TRBJ1-1; D unclear. CDR1 SGHVS and CDR2 FNYEAQ come from the germline V gene. V dropped 5 bases and J dropped 4 bases, with 23 bases sitting between them. CDR3 length: 17 residues. CDR3 sequence (DNA): TGTGCCAGCAGCCTATCCCGGCCCGGGGTAGTAGGCACTGAAGCTTTCTTT. This encodes CASSLSRPGVVGTEAFF. Supplemented by reference TRBV7-6 and TRBJ1-1, the full variable domain reads GAGVSQSPRYKVTKRGQDVALRCDPISGHVSLYWYRQALGQGPEFLTYFNYEAQQDKSGLPNDRFSAERPEGSISTLTIQRTEQRDSAMYRCASSLSRPGVVGTEAFFGQGTRLTVV.

The rearrangement links TRBV9 to TRBJ2-5, with 7 bases lining up with TRBD1. The CDR3 is made up of 13 amino acids. Germline values: CDR1 SGDLS, CDR2 YYNGEE. V lost 3 bases and J lost 2; bases outside the gene matches: 1. In DNA form, the CDR3 reads TGTGCCAGCAGCGGCAGGGGGCAAGAGACCCAGTACTTC. Translation: CASSGRGQETQYF.

CDR3 nucleotides: TGTGCCAGTAGCCTAAAAGGGAGTCTCTATGGCTACACCTTC. It specifies CASSLKGSLYGYTF. The chain has TRBV19 and TRBJ1-2; D is uncertain. Germline assignment: CDR1 LNHDA and CDR2 SQIVND (reference sequence). The CDR3 sequence is 14 residues long. V lost 6 bases and J 4 bases, leaving 15 bases between the germline ends. Together with reference TRBV19 and TRBJ1-2, the CDR3 gives the full variable domain: DGGITQSPKYLFRKEGQNVTLSCEQNLNHDAMYWYRQDPGQGLRLIYYSQIVNDFQKGDIAEGYSVSREKKESFPLTVTSAQKNPTAFYLCASSLKGSLYGYTFGSGTRLTVV.

CDR3 coding DNA: TGTGCCAGCAGTTCACCCCAGACTCCTCTCCCGTCTTTAGCGGGAGGGTACGAGCAGTACTTC. It codes for CASSSPQTPLPSLAGGYEQYF. The rearrangement uses TRBV28 and TRBJ2-7; TRBD2 matches at 11 bases. Germline V gene lookup returns CDR1 MDHEN and CDR2 SYDVKM. The V segment lost 4 bases and the J segment 4 bases; nucleotides outside the gene matches: 24. This CDR3 is 21 amino acids long.

This clone occurred a few times. The rearrangement uses TRBV5-4 and TRBJ1-1; the D is unclear. The CDR3 covers 14 residues. In germline, CDR1 is SGHNT, CDR2 YYREEE (reference sequence). V was cut by 4 bases and J by 0 bases, with 10 bases left in between. The CDR3 reads CASSHQTLNTEAFF. CDR3 sequence (DNA): TGTGCCAGCAGCCACCAGACACTGAACACTGAAGCTTTCTTT.